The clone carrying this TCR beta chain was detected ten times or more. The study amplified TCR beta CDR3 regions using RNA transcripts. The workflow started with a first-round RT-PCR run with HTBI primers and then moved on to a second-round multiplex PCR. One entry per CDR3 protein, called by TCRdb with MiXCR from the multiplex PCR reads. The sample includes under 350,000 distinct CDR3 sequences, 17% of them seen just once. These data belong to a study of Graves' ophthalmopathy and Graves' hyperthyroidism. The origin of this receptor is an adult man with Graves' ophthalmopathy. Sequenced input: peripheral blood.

CDR3 amino acids: CASSLLYRGRGTEAFF. CDR3 nucleotide sequence: TGTGCCAGCAGCTTGTTGTACAGGGGGCGGGGGACTGAAGCTTTCTTT. The chain has TRBV5-6 and TRBJ1-1; the match to TRBD1 covers 9 bases. J gave up 5 bases and V 1 base, and 9 bases lay outside the gene matches. Germline V gene sequence: CDR1 SGHDT, CDR2 YYEEEE. The CDR3 length is 16 residues.